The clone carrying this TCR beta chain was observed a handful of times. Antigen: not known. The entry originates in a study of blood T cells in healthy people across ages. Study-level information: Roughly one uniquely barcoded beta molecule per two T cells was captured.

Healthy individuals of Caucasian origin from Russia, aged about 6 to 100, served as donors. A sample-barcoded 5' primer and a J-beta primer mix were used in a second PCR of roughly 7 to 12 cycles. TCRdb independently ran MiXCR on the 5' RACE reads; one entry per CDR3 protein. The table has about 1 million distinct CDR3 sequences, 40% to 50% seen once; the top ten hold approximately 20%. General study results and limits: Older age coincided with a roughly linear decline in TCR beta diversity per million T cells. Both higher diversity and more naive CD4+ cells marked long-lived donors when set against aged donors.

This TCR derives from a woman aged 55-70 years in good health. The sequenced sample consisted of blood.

The CDR3 here is CASSSGGQGNIQYF. The CDR3 DNA follows: TGTGCCAGCAGTTCCGGGGGACAGGGAAACATTCAGTACTTC. This sequence joins TRBV28 and TRBJ2-4; TRBD1 aligns across 9 bases. The germline V gene encodes CDR1 MDHEN and CDR2 SYDVKM. The V gene end was trimmed by 4 bases and the J gene end by 6 bases; junction bases not matched to a gene: 4. This CDR3 is 14 amino acids long.